This is a list of T cell receptor beta chains from one sample in a study of T cells in Graves' hyperthyroidism and ophthalmopathy. TCRdb redid the calling of the multiplex PCR reads with MiXCR, one entry per CDR3 protein. The table records nearly 250,000 distinct CDR3 sequences, approximately 23% of them present only once. Sequencing was carried out using blood. The receptors were sampled from a woman aged 40-49 years with Graves' ophthalmopathy. Each CDR3 is given with its conserved first and last residue. The order of the fields is V gene, J gene, clone size, D gene, CDR3 DNA, CDR3 protein. The D gene is left open where the match is weak. Rows give clone size only sometimes, using once, few, many, or a class for an expanded clone.

TRBV28	TRBJ2-2	many	TRBD2	TGTGCCAGCATCCGTCCGGGACTAGCGGAGGGGAACACCGGGGAGCTGTTTTTT	CASIRPGLAEGNTGELFF
TRBV2	TRBJ2-5	-	-	TGTGCCAGCAGTGAAGGCCGACCCAAGACCCAGTACTTC	CASSEGRPKTQYF
TRBV28	TRBJ1-1	many	-	TGTGCCAGCAGTTTGGCGCGGTGGGCAGGGGAAGGGACTGAAGCTTTCTTT	CASSLARWAGEGTEAFF
TRBV19	TRBJ2-2	many	TRBD2	TGTGCCAGTAGTATGACGGGAGGCACCGGGGAGCTGTTTTTT	CASSMTGGTGELFF
TRBV11-2	TRBJ2-7	many	-	TGTGCCAGCAGCTTGAGGGGGTACGAGCAGTACTTC	CASSLRGYEQYF
TRBV14	TRBJ2-1	-	-	TGTGCCAGCAGCTCCGGGACAACTTCTTACAATGAGCAGTTCTTC	CASSSGTTSYNEQFF
TRBV5-1	TRBJ1-1	few	TRBD1	TGCGCCAGCAGCCTACAACAGGGGGTGAACACTGAAGCTTTCTTT	CASSLQQGVNTEAFF
TRBV12-5	TRBJ2-7	many	-	TGTGCTAGTGGTTTCTCCGGGAGCTACGAGCAGTACTTC	CASGFSGSYEQYF
TRBV20-1	TRBJ2-7	many	-	TGCAGTGCTATTCCCGTAGCAGCCTCGTACGAGCAGTACTTC	CSAIPVAASYEQYF
TRBV3-1	TRBJ1-1	many	-	TGTGCCAGCAGCCATACAGGGTTGAACACTGAAGCTTTCTTT	CASSHTGLNTEAFF
TRBV6-1	TRBJ2-4	many	-	TGTGCCAGCAGTGAACGATTGGGAAACATTCAGTACTTC	CASSERLGNIQYF
TRBV14	TRBJ2-1	-	-	TGTGCCAGCAGCCAAGGAGGTCTTCGGAATGAGCAGTTCTTC	CASSQGGLRNEQFF
TRBV2	TRBJ2-5	many	-	TGTGCCAGTAAAAAAGAGACCCAGTACTTC	CASKKETQYF
TRBV20-1	TRBJ2-7	-	TRBD2	TGCAGTGCTAGTCTAGCGGAGCCCTACGAGCAGTACTTC	CSASLAEPYEQYF
TRBV12-3/TRBV12-4	TRBJ1-6	-	-	TGTGCCAGCAGTCTAAGCGAGGGTTCACCCCTCCACTTT	CASSLSEGSPLHF
TRBV7-2	TRBJ2-5	many	-	TGTGCCAGCAGATCTAGGGTCCAAGAGACCCAGTACTTC	CASRSRVQETQYF
TRBV28	TRBJ1-3	many	-	TGTGCCAGCAGTTTACGCGGGTCCTCTGGAAACACCATATATTTT	CASSLRGSSGNTIYF
TRBV6-5	TRBJ1-2	many	-	TGTGCCAGCAGTTACACGACAGATAACTATGGCTACACCTTC	CASSYTTDNYGYTF
TRBV28	TRBJ2-7	many	-	TGTGCCAGCAGTTTAATGGGTGGGACGAAAAACTACGAGCAGTACTTC	CASSLMGGTKNYEQYF
TRBV3-1	TRBJ1-1	many	-	TGTGCCAGCCGCTTCCGGGACCGCAACACTGAAGCTTTCTTT	CASRFRDRNTEAFF
TRBV6-2/TRBV6-3	TRBJ2-7	-	-	TGTGCCATCAGTTACTCGGGCGCACATCCTTCCTACGAGCAGTACTTC	CAISYSGAHPSYEQYF
TRBV10-3	TRBJ2-5	many	-	TGTGCCATCAGTTGGAGCAGGCAAGAGACCCAGTACTTC	CAISWSRQETQYF
TRBV6-1	TRBJ2-7	once	TRBD1	TGTGCCAGCAGAACATCGGGACAGGGGGCGGTCGAGCAGTACTTC	CASRTSGQGAVEQYF
TRBV12-3/TRBV12-4	TRBJ1-5	many	-	TGTGCCAGCAGTTTCGTGGGGGATGCTCAGCCCCAGCATTTT	CASSFVGDAQPQHF
TRBV6-2/TRBV6-3	TRBJ1-2	few	-	TGTGCCAGCAGTTATCTCCCTCCGGGATTGCAGGGCCTCATCGACTATGGCTACACCTTC	CASSYLPPGLQGLIDYGYTF
TRBV3-1	TRBJ1-1	many	-	TGTGCCAGCAGCCCAAGAGTTGGTGAAGCTTTCTTT	CASSPRVGEAFF
TRBV4-1	TRBJ1-1	many	-	TGCGCCAGCAGTATGCGGGACACTGAAGCTTTCTTT	CASSMRDTEAFF
TRBV7-2	TRBJ2-7	many	-	TGTGCCAGCAGCCCACTTGCGGCTGGGGACTCCTACGAGCAGTACTTC	CASSPLAAGDSYEQYF
TRBV19	TRBJ1-1	many	-	TGTGCCAGTAGAATAGACGGGGCCTCACCTGAAGCTTTCTTT	CASRIDGASPEAFF
TRBV2	TRBJ2-2	few	-	TGTGCCAGCAGTGTGACAGGTTGGGGCACCGGGGAGCTGTTTTTT	CASSVTGWGTGELFF
TRBV7-9	TRBJ2-7	many	-	TGTGCCAGCAGCCCGACAGAGATCTACGAGCAGTACTTC	CASSPTEIYEQYF
TRBV6-1	TRBJ2-5	many	TRBD1	TGTGCCAGCAGCGAAAGTATGACAGGGGCGGAGACCCAGTACTTC	CASSESMTGAETQYF
TRBV6-5	TRBJ1-1	few	-	TGTGCCAGCAGTTACGGGGGAAGCGGCACTGAAGCTTTCTTT	CASSYGGSGTEAFF
TRBV6-5	TRBJ1-1	many	-	TGTGCCAGCGCCCGGGGGGCGCTGCGGAACACTGAAGCTTTCTTT	CASARGALRNTEAFF
TRBV28	TRBJ2-5	many	-	TGTGCCAGCGGGTCCCAGGGCGCCCCCCAAGAGACCCAGTACTTC	CASGSQGAPQETQYF
TRBV10-2	TRBJ2-2	many	-	TGCGCCAGCAGTGAGTCACAACACACCGGGGAGCTGTTTTTT	CASSESQHTGELFF
TRBV11-1	TRBJ1-1	many	-	TGTGCCAGCAGCTTATCCCGGACCCTAACTGAAGCTTTCTTT	CASSLSRTLTEAFF
TRBV6-2/TRBV6-3	TRBJ1-5	-	TRBD1	TGTGCCAGCAGGATACGGACAGGGAGACAGCCCCAGCATTTT	CASRIRTGRQPQHF
TRBV20-1	TRBJ1-1	many	TRBD1	TGCAGTGCACCCGACAGGGGTGTCATGAACACTGAAGCTTTCTTT	CSAPDRGVMNTEAFF
TRBV20-1	TRBJ1-2	-	-	TGCAGTGCCTTAGGCAGGAACTCCTATGGCTACACCTTC	CSALGRNSYGYTF
TRBV20-1	TRBJ2-5	many	TRBD2	TGCAGTGCGGGTAAACCGGGACTAGTAGGAGAGACCCAGTACTTC	CSAGKPGLVGETQYF
TRBV19	TRBJ1-5	many	-	TGTGCCAGTAGTATGGGTCCGATTAGCGACAATCAGCCCCAGCATTTT	CASSMGPISDNQPQHF
TRBV6-2/TRBV6-3	TRBJ2-7	few	-	TGTGCCAGCAGTTACACACAGAGATACGAGCAGTACTTC	CASSYTQRYEQYF
TRBV7-3	TRBJ2-2	many	-	TGTGCCAGCAGCCGTGATGAGAGGGGGACCGGGGAGCTGTTTTTT	CASSRDERGTGELFF
TRBV19	TRBJ2-7	many	-	TGTGCCAGTAGGCAGGGTCGTTTTGAGGAGCAGTACTTC	CASRQGRFEEQYF
TRBV6-1	TRBJ1-1	few	TRBD1	TGTGCCAGCAGCTCGCAGGGGGGATCGACTGAAGCTTTCTTT	CASSSQGGSTEAFF
TRBV6-5	TRBJ2-5	many	-	TGTGCCAGCAGTTACTCATCACTCCCGGGGAGTTGGCAAGAGACCCAGTACTTC	CASSYSSLPGSWQETQYF
TRBV6-1	TRBJ1-1	-	-	TGTGCCGTCCTGGGGTCGAACACTGAAGCTTTCTTT	CAVLGSNTEAFF
TRBV6-1	TRBJ2-7	many	-	TGTGCCAGCCTCCCGCTTGACAGCTACGAGCAGTACTTC	CASLPLDSYEQYF
TRBV6-2/TRBV6-3	TRBJ1-1	-	TRBD1	TGTGCCAGCAGTTACTCGGGCGTGGGACAGATGAACACTGAAGCTTTCTTT	CASSYSGVGQMNTEAFF